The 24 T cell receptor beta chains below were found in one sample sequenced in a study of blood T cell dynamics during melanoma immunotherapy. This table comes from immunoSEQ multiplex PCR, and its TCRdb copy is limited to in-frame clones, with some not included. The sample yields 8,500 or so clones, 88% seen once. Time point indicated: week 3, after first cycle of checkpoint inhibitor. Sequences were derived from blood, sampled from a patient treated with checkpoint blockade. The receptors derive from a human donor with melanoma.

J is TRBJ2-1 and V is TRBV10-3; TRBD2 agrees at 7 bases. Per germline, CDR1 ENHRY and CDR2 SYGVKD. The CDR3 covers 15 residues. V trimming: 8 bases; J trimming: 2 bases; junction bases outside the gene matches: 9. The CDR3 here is CAIGREVLAYNEQFF. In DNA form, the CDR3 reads TGTGCCATCGGGAGGGAGGTCCTAGCCTACAATGAGCAGTTCTTC.

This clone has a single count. The CDR3 region has the DNA TGTGCCAGCAGCCCTGGGCCCCCTCGATACACTGAAGCTTTCTTT. Amino acids: CASSPGPPRYTEAFF. The chain couples TRBV13 to TRBJ1-1; unclear D gene. The germline gives CDR1 PRHDT, CDR2 FYEKMQ (reference sequence). V gave up 5 bases and J gave up 3 bases, with 16 bases separating them. This CDR3 is built from 15 residues.

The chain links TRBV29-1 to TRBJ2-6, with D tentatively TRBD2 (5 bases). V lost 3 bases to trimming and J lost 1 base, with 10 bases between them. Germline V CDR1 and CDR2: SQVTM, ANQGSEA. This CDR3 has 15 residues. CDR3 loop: CSVDYGESGANVLTF. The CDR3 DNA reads TGCAGCGTTGATTACGGGGAATCTGGGGCCAACGTCCTGACTTTC.

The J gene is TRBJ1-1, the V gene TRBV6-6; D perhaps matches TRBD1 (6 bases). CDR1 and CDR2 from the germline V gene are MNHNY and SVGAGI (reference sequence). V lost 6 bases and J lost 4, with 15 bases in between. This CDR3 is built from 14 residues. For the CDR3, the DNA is TGTGCCAGCAGCGAACAGGGTGGAGTCACTGAAGCTTTCTTT. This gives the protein CASSEQGGVTEAFF.

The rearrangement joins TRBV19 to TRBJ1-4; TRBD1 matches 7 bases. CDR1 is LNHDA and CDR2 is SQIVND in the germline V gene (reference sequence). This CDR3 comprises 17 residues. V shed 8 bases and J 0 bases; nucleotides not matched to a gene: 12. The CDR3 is CASSRGGTAATNEKLFF. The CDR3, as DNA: TGTGCCAGTTCCCGTGGGGGGACAGCTGCAACTAATGAAAAACTGTTTTTT. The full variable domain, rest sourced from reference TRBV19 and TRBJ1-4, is DGGITQSPKYLFRKEGQNVTLSCEQNLNHDAMYWYRQDPGQGLRLIYYSQIVNDFQKGDIAEGYSVSREKKESFPLTVTSAQKNPTAFYLCASSRGGTAATNEKLFFGSGTQLSVL.

The CDR3 DNA follows: TGCGCCAGCAGCCCTAGGGACAGCTTCTTTGAGCAGTACTTC. Encoded protein: CASSPRDSFFEQYF. The V call is TRBV4-1, the J call TRBJ2-7, with 7 positions matching TRBD1. Looked up from germline, CDR1 is MGHRA and CDR2 is YSYEKL. The trim removed 4 bases at V and 7 bases at J, leaving 10 bases unmatched. This CDR3 spans 14 amino acids.

CDR3 nucleotide sequence: TGTGCCAGCAGTAAAACCAGGGGTAGCAATCAGCCCCAGCATTTT. Residues: CASSKTRGSNQPQHF. The rearrangement uses TRBV28 and TRBJ1-5; D perhaps matches TRBD1 (6 bases). Germline-derived CDR1 and CDR2 are MDHEN and SYDVKM. This CDR3 region has 15 residues. V was clipped by 5 bases and J by 0 bases, with 11 bases between them.

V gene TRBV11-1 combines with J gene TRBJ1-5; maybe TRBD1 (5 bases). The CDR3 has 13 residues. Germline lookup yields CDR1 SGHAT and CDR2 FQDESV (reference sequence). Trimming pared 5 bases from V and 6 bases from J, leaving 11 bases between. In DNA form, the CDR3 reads TGTGCCAGCAGCCTGGGACGAGGTCAGCCCCAGCATTTT. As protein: CASSLGRGQPQHF.

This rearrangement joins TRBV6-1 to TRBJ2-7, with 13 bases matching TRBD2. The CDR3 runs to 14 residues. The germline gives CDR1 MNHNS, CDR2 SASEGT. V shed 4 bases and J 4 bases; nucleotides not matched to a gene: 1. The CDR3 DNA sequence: TGTGCCAGCAGTGGACTAGCGGGAGGATACGAGCAGTACTTC. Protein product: CASSGLAGGYEQYF.

CDR3 region: CASKTDDYEQYF. The CDR3 DNA sequence: TGTGCCAGCAAAACTGATGACTACGAGCAGTACTTC. This chain connects TRBV6-1 to TRBJ2-7; D unclear. The CDR3 consists of 12 residues. Trimming took 7 bases from V and 3 from J, leaving 10 bases between them. The V gene's germline CDR1 is MNHNS and CDR2 SASEGT.

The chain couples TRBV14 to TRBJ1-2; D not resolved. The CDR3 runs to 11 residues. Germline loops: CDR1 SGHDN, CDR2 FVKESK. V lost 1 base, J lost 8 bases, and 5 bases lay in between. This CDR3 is CASSQGWGYTF. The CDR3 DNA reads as TGTGCCAGCAGCCAAGGGTGGGGCTACACCTTC.

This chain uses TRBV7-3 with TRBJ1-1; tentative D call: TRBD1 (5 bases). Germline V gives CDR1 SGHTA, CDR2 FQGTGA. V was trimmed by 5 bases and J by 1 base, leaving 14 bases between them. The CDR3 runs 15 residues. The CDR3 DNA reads TGTGCCAGCAGCACGGAGGGGTCGCGGAACACTGAAGCTTTCTTT. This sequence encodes CASSTEGSRNTEAFF.

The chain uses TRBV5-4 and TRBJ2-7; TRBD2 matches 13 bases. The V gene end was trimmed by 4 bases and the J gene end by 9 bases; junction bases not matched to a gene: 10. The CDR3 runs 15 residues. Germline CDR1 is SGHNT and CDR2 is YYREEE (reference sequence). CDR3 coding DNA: TGTGCCAGCAGCCGAAATGGACTAGCGGGGGATGGGCAGTACTTC. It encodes CASSRNGLAGDGQYF.

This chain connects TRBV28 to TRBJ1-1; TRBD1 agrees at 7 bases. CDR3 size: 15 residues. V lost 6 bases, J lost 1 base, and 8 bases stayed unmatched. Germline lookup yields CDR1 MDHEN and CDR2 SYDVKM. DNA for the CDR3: TGTGCCAGCAGCCGCAATCACAGGGGGAACACTGAAGCTTTCTTT. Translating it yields CASSRNHRGNTEAFF.

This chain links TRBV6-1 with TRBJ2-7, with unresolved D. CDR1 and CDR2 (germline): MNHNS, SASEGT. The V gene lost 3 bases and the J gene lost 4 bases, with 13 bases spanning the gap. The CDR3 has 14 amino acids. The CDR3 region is CASSDYGRKYEQYF. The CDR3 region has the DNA TGTGCCAGCAGTGATTACGGACGGAAATACGAGCAGTACTTC.

The CDR3 bases are TGCAGCGGCGGGGTGGGAAAAGAGACCCAGTACTTC. Translation: CSGGVGKETQYF. The genes are TRBV29-1 and TRBJ2-5; TRBD2 might be the D (6 bases). V was pared by 7 bases and J by 3 bases, with 12 bases between. The CDR3 runs 12 residues. CDR1 SQVTM and CDR2 ANQGSEA come from the germline V gene.

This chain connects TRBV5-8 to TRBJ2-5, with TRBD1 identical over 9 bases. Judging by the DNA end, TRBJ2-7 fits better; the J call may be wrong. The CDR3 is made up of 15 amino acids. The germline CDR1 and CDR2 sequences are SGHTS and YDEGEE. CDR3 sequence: CASSTHGTGFYEQYF. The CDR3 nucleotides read TGTGCCAGCAGCACACACGGGACAGGGTTTTACGAGCAGTACTTC.

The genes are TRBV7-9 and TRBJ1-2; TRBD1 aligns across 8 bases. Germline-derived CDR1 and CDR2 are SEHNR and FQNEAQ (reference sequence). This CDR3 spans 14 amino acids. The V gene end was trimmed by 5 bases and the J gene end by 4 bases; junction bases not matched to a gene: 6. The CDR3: CASSPRTGIYGYTF. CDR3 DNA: TGTGCCAGCAGCCCCAGGACAGGGATCTATGGCTACACCTTC.

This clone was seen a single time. CDR3 in amino acids: CASSPIEGTVEQYF. CDR3 in DNA: TGTGCCAGCTCACCCATAGAAGGTACGGTCGAGCAGTACTTC. The chain recombines TRBV18 with TRBJ2-7; D is uncertain. Trimming cost V 3 bases and J 6 bases, with 15 bases left between them. CDR3 length: 14 amino acids. Germline CDR1 and CDR2: KGHSH and LQKENI.

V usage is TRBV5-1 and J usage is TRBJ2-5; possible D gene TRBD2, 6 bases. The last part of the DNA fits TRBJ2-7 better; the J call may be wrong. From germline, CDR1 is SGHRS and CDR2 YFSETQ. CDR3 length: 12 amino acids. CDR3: CASSRESYEQYF. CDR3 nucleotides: TGCGCCAGCAGCCGGGAGTCCTACGAGCAGTACTTC.

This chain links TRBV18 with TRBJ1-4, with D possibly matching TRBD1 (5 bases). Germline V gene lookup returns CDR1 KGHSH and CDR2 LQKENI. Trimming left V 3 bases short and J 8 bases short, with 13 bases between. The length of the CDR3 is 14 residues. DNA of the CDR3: TGTGCCAGCTCACCGGGCCGACAGAGCGAAAAACTGTTTTTT. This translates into CASSPGRQSEKLFF.

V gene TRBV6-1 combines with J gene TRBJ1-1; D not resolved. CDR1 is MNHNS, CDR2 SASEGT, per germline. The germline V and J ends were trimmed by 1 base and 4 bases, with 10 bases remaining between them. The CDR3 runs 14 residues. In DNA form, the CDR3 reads TGTGCCAGCAGTGAAGGGGGTATCGTCACTGAAGCTTTCTTT. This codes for CASSEGGIVTEAFF.

The DNA of the CDR3 is TGCGCCAGCACCTCACTAGCGGGGGGAACCGAGCAGTACTTC. Its translation: CASTSLAGGTEQYF. The chain links TRBV10-2 to TRBJ2-7; TRBD2 matches 12 bases. The junction had 7 bases not matched to a gene; V was cut back by 7 bases and J by 6 bases. CDR3 size: 14 residues. Germline CDR1 is WSHSY and CDR2 is SAAADI.

CDR3 sequence (DNA): TGTGCCAGCTGGAGACAGGCTCCTTCCTACGAGCAGTACTTC. Amino acids: CASWRQAPSYEQYF. The V gene is TRBV6-1, the J gene TRBJ2-7, with D possibly being TRBD1 (6 bases). This CDR3 is 14 amino acids long. Trimming removed 8 bases from V and 1 base from J, with 15 bases in between. CDR1 and CDR2 (germline): MNHNS, SASEGT.